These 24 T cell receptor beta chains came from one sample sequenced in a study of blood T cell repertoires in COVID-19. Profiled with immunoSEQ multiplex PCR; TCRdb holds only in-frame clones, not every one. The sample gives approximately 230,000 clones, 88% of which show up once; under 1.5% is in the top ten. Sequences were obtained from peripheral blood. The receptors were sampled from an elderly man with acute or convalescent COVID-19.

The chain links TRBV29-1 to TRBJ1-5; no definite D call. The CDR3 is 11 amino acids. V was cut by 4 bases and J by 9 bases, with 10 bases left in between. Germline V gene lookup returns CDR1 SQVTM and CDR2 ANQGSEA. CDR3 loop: CSVGGRGPQHF. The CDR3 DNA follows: TGCAGCGTTGGAGGGAGAGGGCCCCAGCATTTT.

The CDR3 DNA sequence: TGCGCCAGCAGCCAAGAATACGGGGTGGGCTACAATGAGCAGTTCTTC. It is translated as CASSQEYGVGYNEQFF. The rearrangement uses TRBV4-3 and TRBJ2-1; possible D gene TRBD2, 5 bases. From germline, CDR1 is LGHNA and CDR2 YSLEER. With 0 bases removed from V and 3 bases from J, the gap between germline ends came to 12 bases. The CDR3 consists of 16 residues.

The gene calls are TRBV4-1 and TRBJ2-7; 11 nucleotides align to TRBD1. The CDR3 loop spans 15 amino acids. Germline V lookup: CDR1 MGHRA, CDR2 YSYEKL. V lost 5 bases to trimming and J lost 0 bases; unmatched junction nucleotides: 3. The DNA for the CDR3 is TGCGCCAGCAGCACCGGGACAGGGGGCTCCTACGAGCAGTACTTC. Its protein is CASSTGTGGSYEQYF.

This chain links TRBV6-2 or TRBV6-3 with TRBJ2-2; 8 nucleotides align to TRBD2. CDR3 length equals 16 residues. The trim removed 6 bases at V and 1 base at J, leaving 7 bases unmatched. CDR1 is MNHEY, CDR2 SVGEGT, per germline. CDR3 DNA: TGTGCCAGCAGCGCGACCGGGACTAGGAACACCGGGGAGCTGTTTTTT. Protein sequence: CASSATGTRNTGELFF.

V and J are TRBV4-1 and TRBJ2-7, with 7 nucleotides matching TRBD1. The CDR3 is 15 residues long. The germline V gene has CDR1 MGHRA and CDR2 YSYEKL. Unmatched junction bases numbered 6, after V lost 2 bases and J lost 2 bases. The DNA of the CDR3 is TGCGCCAGCAGCCAACACAGGGGTCCCACCTACGAGCAGTACTTC. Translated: CASSQHRGPTYEQYF.

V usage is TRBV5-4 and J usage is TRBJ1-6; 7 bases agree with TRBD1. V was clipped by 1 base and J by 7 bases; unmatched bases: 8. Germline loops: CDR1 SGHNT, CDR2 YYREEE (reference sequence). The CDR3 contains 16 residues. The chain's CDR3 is CASSLTMTDRNSPLHF. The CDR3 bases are TGTGCCAGCAGCTTGACCATGACGGACAGGAATTCACCCCTCCACTTT.

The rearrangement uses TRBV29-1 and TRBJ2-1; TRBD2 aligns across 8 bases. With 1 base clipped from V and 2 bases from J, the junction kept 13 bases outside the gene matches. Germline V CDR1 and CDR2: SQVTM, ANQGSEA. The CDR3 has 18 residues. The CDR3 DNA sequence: TGCAGCGTTGAAGGACTAACGACCGGGACTAGTACCTACAATGAGCAGTTCTTC. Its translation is CSVEGLTTGTSTYNEQFF.

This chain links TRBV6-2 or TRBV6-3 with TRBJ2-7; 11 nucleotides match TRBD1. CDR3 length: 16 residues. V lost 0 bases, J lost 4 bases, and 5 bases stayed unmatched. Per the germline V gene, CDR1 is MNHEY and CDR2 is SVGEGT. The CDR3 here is CASSYSGQGVRYEQYF. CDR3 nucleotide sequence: TGTGCCAGCAGTTACTCGGGACAGGGGGTTCGATACGAGCAGTACTTC.

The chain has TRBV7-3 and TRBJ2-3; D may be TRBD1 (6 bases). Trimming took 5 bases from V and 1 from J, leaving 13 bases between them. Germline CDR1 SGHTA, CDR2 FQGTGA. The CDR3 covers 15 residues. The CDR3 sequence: CASSPSGVGTDTQYF. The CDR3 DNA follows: TGTGCCAGCAGCCCATCAGGGGTTGGCACAGATACGCAGTATTTT.

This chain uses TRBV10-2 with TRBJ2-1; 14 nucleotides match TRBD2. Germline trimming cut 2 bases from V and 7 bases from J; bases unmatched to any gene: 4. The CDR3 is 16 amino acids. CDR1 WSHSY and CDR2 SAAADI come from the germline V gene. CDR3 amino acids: CASSEVGLAGGNEQFF. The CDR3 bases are TGCGCCAGCAGTGAGGTCGGACTAGCGGGAGGTAATGAGCAGTTCTTC.

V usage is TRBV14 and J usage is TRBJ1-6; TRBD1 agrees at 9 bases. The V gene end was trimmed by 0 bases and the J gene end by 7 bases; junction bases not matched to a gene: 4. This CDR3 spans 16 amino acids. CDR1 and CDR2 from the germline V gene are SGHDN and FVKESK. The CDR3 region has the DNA TGTGCCAGCAGCCAAGATCGGACAGGGGTCAATTCACCCCTCCACTTT. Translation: CASSQDRTGVNSPLHF.

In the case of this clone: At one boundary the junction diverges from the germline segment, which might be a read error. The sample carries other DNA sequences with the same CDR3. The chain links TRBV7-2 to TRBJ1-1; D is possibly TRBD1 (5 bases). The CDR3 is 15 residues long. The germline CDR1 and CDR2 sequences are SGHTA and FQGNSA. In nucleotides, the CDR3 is TGTGCCAGCACCTTAGGTCCGGGGGTTGGCACTGAAGCTTTCTTT. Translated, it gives CASTLGPGVGTEAFF.

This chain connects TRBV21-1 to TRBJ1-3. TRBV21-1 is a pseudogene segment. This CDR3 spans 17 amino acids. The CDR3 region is CASIRAGGQSSGNTIYF. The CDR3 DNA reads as TGTGCCAGCATTCGAGCGGGGGGGCAGAGCTCTGGAAACACCATATATTTT.

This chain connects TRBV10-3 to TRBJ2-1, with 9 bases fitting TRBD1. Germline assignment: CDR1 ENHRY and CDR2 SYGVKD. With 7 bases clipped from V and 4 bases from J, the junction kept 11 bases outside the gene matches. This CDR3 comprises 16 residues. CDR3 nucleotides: TGTGCCATCATGGCCGGGACAGGGACACGGTACAATGAGCAGTTCTTC. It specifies CAIMAGTGTRYNEQFF.

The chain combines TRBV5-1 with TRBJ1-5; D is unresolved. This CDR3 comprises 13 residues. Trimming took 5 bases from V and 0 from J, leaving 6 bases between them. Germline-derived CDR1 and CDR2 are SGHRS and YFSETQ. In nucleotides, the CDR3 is TGCGCCAGCAGTTACAATAGCAATCAGCCCCAGCATTTT. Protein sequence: CASSYNSNQPQHF.

The CDR3: CASSLARAHSGNTIYF. CDR3 bases: TGCGCCAGCAGCTTGGCCAGGGCGCACTCTGGAAACACCATATATTTT. This rearrangement joins TRBV5-1 to TRBJ1-3; tentatively, D is TRBD1 (5 bases). The CDR3 is made up of 16 amino acids. Trimming took 0 bases from V and 0 from J, leaving 10 bases between them. CDR1 is SGHRS and CDR2 is YFSETQ in the germline V gene.

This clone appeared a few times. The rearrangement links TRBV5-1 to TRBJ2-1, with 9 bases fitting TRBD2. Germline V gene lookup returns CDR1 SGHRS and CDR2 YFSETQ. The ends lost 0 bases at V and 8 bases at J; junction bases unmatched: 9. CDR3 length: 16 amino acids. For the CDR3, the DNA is TGCGCCAGCAGCTTGGTAGTAGCGGGAGTCAGGTATGAGCAGTTCTTC. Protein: CASSLVVAGVRYEQFF.

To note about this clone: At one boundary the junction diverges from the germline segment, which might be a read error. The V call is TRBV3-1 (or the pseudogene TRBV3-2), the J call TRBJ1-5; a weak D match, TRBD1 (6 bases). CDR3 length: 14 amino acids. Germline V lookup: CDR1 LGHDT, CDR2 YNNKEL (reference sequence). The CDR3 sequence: CASSSQGSSQPQHF. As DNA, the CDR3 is TGTGCCAGCAGTTCTCAGGGGAGCAGTCAGCCCCAGCATTTT.

The CDR3 sequence: CASSQAGARYGYTF. The CDR3 bases are TGTGCCAGCAGTCAAGCGGGCGCTCGCTATGGCTACACCTTC. The chain recombines TRBV28 with TRBJ1-2; D is undetermined. The CDR3 length is 14 residues. CDR1 is MDHEN and CDR2 is SYDVKM in the germline V gene. Trimming stripped 5 bases from V and 4 bases from J, with 14 bases between.

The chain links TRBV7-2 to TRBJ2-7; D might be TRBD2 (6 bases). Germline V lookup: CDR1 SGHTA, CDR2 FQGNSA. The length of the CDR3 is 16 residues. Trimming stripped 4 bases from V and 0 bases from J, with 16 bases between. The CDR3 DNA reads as TGTGCCAGCAGCTCCCGTCGGGACGGGAGCTCCTACGAGCAGTACTTC. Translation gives CASSSRRDGSSYEQYF.

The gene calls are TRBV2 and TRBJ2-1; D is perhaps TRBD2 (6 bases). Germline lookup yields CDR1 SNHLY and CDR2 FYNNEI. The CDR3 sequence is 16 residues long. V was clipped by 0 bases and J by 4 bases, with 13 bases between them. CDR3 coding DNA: TGTGCCAGCAGTGAAGCGAGAACTAGCCCGTACAATGAGCAGTTCTTC. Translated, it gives CASSEARTSPYNEQFF.

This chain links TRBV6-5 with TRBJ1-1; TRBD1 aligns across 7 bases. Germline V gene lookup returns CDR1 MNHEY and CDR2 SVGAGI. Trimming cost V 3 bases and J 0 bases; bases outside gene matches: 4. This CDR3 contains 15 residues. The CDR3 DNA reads TGTGCCAGCAGTTATGAAGGGGGCATGAACACTGAAGCTTTCTTT. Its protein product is CASSYEGGMNTEAFF.

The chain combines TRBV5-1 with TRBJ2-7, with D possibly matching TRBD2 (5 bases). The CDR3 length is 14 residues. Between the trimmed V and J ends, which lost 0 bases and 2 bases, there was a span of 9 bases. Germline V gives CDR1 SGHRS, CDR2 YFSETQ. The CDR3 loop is CASSLGRGPYEQYF. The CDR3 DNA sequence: TGCGCCAGCAGCTTGGGTCGGGGTCCCTACGAGCAGTACTTC.

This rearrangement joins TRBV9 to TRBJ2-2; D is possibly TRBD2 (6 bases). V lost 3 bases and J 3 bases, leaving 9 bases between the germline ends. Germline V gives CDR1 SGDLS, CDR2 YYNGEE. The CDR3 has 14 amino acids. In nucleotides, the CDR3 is TGTGCCAGCAGCGGGGGACTTTACACCGGGGAGCTGTTTTTT. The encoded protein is CASSGGLYTGELFF.